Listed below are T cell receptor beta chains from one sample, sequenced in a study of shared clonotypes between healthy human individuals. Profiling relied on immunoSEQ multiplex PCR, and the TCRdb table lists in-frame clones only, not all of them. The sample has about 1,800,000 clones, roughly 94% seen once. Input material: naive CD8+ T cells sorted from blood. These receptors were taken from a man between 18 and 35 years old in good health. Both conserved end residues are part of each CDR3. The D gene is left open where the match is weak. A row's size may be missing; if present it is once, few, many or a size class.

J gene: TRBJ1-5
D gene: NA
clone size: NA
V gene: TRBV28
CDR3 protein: CASSLLIHNQPQHF
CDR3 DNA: TGTGCCAGCAGTTTACTAATCCACAATCAGCCCCAGCATTTT

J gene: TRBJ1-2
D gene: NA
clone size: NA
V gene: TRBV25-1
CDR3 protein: CASSDTGWNGYTF
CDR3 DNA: TGTGCCAGCAGTGACACAGGGTGGAATGGCTACACCTTC

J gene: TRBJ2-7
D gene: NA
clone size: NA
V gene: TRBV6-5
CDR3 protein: CASSYTGPYEQYF
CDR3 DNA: TGTGCCAGCAGTTATACAGGGCCCTACGAGCAGTACTTC

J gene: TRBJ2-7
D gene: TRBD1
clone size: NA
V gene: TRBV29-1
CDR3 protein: CSVVGTGGYEQYF
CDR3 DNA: TGCAGCGTTGTCGGGACAGGGGGCTACGAGCAGTACTTC

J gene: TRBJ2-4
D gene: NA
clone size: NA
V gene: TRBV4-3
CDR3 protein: CASSQPWWGDGKNIQYF
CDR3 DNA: TGCGCCAGCAGCCAACCCTGGTGGGGGGACGGCAAAAACATTCAGTACTTC

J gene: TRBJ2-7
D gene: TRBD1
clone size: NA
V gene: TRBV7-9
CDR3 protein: CASRRTGEPYEQYF
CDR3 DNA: TGTGCCAGCAGGCGGACAGGGGAACCCTACGAGCAGTACTTC

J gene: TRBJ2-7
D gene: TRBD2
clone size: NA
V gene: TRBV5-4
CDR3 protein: CASSLAGGGAYEQYF
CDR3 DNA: TGTGCCAGCAGCTTGGCCGGCGGGGGAGCCTACGAGCAGTACTTC

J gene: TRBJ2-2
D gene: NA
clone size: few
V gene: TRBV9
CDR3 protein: CASSVDNTGELFF
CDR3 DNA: TGTGCCAGCAGCGTAGATAACACCGGGGAGCTGTTTTTT

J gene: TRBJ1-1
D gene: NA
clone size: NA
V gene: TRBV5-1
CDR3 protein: CASSSNRYLNTEAFF
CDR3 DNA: TGCGCCAGCAGCTCCAACCGGTACTTGAACACTGAAGCTTTCTTT

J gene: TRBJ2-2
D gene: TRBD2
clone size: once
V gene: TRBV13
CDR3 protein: CASSSQAATGGPPGGELFF
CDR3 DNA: TGTGCCAGCAGCTCGCAGGCCGCGACGGGGGGGCCTCCCGGCGGGGAGCTGTTTTTT

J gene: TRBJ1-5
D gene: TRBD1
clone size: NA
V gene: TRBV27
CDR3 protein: CASNHRGGNQPQHF
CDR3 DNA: TGTGCCAGCAACCACAGGGGCGGCAATCAGCCCCAGCATTTT

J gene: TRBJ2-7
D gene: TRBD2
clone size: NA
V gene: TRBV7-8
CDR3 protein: CASSLGESGKGSEQYF
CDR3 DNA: TGTGCCAGCAGCTTAGGGGAGAGCGGGAAGGGTTCCGAGCAGTACTTC

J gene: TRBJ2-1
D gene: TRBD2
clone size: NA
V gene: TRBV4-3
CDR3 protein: CASSPRTSGAPNFVYNEQFF
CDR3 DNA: TGCGCCAGCAGCCCCAGGACTAGCGGGGCTCCAAACTTCGTCTACAATGAGCAGTTCTTC

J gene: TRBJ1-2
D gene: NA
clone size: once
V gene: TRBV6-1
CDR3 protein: CASSEAPDPGIYGYTF
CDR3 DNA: TGTGCCAGCAGTGAAGCCCCGGACCCCGGGATCTATGGCTACACCTTC

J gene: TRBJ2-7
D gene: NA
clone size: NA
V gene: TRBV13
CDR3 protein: CASSLDQAYEQYF
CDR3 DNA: TGTGCCAGCAGCTTAGATCAGGCCTACGAGCAGTACTTC

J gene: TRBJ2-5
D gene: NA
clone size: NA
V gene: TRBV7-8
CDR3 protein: CASSLVSEETQYF
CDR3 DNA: TGTGCCAGCAGCTTAGTTTCGGAGGAGACCCAGTACTTC

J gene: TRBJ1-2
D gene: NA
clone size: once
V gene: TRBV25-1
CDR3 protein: CASSESGWIYGYTF
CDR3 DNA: TGTGCCAGCAGTGAATCAGGGTGGATCTATGGCTACACCTTC

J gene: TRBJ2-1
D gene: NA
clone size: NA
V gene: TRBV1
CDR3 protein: CTSSLRERGPINNEQFF
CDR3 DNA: TGCACCAGCAGCCTCCGGGAGCGGGGGCCTATTAACAATGAGCAGTTCTTC

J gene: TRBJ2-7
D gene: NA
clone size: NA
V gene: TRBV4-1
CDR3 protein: CASSQQGPSSYEQYF
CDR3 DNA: TGCGCCAGCAGCCAACAGGGGCCCTCTTCCTACGAGCAGTACTTC

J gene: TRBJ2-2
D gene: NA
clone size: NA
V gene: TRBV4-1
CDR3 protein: CASSPGASNTGELFF
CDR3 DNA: TGCGCCAGCAGCCCCGGGGCTTCGAACACCGGGGAGCTGTTTTTT

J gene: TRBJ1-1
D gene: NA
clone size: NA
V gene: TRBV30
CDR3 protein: CAWRVPPWGGPMNTEAFF
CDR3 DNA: TGTGCCTGGAGAGTACCACCCTGGGGGGGCCCCATGAACACTGAAGCTTTCTTT

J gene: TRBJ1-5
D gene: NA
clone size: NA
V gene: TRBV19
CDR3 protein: CASSIRFGDQPQHF
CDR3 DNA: TGTGCCAGTAGTATCAGATTTGGAGATCAGCCCCAGCATTTT

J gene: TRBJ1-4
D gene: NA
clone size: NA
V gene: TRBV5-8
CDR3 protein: CASSLAGSTNEKLFF
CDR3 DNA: TGTGCCAGCAGCTTGGCTGGGTCAACTAATGAAAAACTGTTTTTT

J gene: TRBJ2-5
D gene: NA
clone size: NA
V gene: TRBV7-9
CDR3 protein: CASSPREWEETQYF
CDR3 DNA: TGTGCCAGCAGCCCCCGGGAGTGGGAAGAGACCCAGTACTTC

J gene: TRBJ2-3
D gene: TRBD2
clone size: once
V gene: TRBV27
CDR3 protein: CASSPAGGTDTQYF
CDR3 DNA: TGTGCCAGCAGTCCGGCGGGAGGGACAGATACGCAGTATTTT

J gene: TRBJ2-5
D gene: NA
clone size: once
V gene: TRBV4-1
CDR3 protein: CASSQDPVTGTQETQYF
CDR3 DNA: TGCGCCAGCAGCCAAGATCCGGTGACAGGGACTCAAGAGACCCAGTACTTC

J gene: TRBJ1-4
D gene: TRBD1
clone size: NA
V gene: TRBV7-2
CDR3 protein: CASSLTFLGQGDEKLFF
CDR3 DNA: TGTGCCAGCAGCTTGACCTTTTTGGGACAGGGCGACGAAAAACTGTTTTTT

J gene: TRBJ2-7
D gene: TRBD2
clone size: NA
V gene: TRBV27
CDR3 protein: CASSLSIRGVTWEQYF
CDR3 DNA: TGTGCCAGCAGTTTATCGATCCGGGGGGTTACGTGGGAGCAGTACTTC

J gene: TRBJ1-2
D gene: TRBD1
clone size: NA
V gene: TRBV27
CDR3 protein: CASSWTGGNYGYTF
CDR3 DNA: TGTGCCAGCAGTTGGACAGGGGGGAACTATGGCTACACCTTC

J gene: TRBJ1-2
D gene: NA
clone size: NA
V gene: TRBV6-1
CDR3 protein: CASSWTDPNYGYTF
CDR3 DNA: TGTGCCAGCAGTTGGACAGATCCTAACTATGGCTACACCTTC

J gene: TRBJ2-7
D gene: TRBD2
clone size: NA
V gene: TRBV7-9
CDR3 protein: CASSPGLAGGLYEQYF
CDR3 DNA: TGTGCCAGCAGCCCGGGACTAGCGGGAGGACTTTACGAGCAGTACTTC

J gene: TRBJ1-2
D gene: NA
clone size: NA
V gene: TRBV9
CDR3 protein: CASSVGGNYGYTF
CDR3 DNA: TGTGCCAGCAGCGTAGGAGGAAATTATGGCTACACCTTC

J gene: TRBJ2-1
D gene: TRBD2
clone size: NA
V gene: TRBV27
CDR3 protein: CASSSFEAGVTYNEQFF
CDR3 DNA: TGTGCCAGCAGTTCCTTTGAGGCGGGAGTCACCTACAATGAGCAGTTCTTC

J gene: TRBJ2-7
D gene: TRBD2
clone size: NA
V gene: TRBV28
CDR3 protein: CASSLRAGGTTYEQYF
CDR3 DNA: TGTGCCAGCAGTTTAAGAGCGGGGGGGACTACCTACGAGCAGTACTTC

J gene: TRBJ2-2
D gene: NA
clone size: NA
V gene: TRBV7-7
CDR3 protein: CASSLEPTNAGELFF
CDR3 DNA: TGTGCTAGCAGCTTAGAGCCAACGAACGCCGGGGAGCTGTTTTTT

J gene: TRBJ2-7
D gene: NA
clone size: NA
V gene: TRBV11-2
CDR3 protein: CASSLYRGADEQYF
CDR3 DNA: TGTGCCAGCAGCTTATATCGGGGGGCCGACGAGCAGTACTTC

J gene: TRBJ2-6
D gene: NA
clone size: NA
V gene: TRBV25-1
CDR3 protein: CASSELGSGANVLTF
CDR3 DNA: TGTGCCAGCAGTGAATTGGGTTCTGGGGCCAACGTCCTGACTTTC

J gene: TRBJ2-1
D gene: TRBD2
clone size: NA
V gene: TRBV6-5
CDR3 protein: CASSLNAGGYNEQFF
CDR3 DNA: TGTGCCAGCAGTTTAAACGCGGGGGGATACAATGAGCAGTTCTTC

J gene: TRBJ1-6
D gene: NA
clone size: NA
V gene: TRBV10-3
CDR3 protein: CAISEPSWGTSGSPLHF
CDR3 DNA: TGTGCCATCAGTGAGCCGTCCTGGGGGACCTCGGGGTCACCCCTCCACTTT

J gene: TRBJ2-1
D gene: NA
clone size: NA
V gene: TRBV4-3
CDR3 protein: CASSQDRGNWNEQFF
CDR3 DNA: TGCGCCAGCAGCCAAGATAGGGGGAATTGGAATGAGCAGTTCTTC

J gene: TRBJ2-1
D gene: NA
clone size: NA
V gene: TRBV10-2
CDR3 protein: CASTRASYNEQFF
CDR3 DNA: TGCGCCAGCACGAGGGCCTCCTACAATGAGCAGTTCTTC

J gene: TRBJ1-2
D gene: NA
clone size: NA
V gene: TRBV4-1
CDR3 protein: CASSQEGRNLDGYTF
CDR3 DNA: TGCGCCAGCAGCCAAGAAGGTCGTAACTTGGATGGCTACACCTTC

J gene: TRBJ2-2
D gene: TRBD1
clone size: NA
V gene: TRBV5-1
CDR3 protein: CASSLTIPGQRLNTGELFF
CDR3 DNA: TGCGCCAGCAGCTTGACAATACCGGGACAGCGCCTGAACACCGGGGAGCTGTTTTTT

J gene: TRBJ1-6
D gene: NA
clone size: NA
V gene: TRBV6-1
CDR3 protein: CASSQGGGIGNSPLHF
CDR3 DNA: TGTGCCAGCAGTCAAGGGGGAGGAATCGGCAATTCACCCCTCCACTTT

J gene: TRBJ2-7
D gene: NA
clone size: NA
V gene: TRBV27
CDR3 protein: CASSFTGYEQYF
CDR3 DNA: TGTGCCAGCAGTTTTACAGGGTACGAGCAGTACTTC

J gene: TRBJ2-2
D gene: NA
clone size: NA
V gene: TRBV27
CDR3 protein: CASSLFVGTGELFF
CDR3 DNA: TGTGCCAGCAGTTTATTCGTGGGCACCGGGGAGCTGTTTTTT

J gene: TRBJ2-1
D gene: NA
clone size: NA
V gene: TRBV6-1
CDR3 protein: CASSGGNEQFF
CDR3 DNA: TGTGCCAGCAGTGGTGGGAATGAGCAGTTCTTC

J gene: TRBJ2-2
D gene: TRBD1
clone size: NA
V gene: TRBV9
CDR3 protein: CASSFESGQGAFNTGELFF
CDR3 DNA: TGTGCCAGCAGCTTTGAGTCGGGACAGGGGGCTTTTAACACCGGGGAGCTGTTTTTT

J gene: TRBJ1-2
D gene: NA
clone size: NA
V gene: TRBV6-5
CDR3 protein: CASSPGAEGGYGYTF
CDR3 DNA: TGTGCCAGCTCCCCCGGAGCAGAGGGGGGCTATGGCTACACCTTC

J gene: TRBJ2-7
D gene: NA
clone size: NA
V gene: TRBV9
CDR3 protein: CASSVEGSLTEQYF
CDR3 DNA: TGTGCCAGCAGCGTAGAAGGCAGTTTGACGGAGCAGTACTTC

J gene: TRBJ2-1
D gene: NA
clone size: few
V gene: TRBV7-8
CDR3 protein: CASRLILGPYNEQFF
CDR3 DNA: TGTGCCAGCAGACTCATACTAGGGCCCTACAATGAGCAGTTCTTC

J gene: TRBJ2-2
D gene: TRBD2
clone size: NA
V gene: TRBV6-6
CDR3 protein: CASTGGGELFF
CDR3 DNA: TGTGCCAGCACGGGGGGCGGGGAGCTGTTTTTT